Listed below are T cell receptor beta chains from one sample, sequenced in a study of cytotoxic CD8 clonotypes in ibrutinib-treated CLL. Sequencing was performed with immunoSEQ multiplex PCR; in TCRdb, only in-frame clones are kept and a portion is missing. The repertoire consists of just over 200,000 clones, with 60% to 80% occurring once and the leading ten covering around 10%. Sequences were derived from PBMCs, sampled after 12 months of ibrutinib treatment. Receptors were obtained from a human donor with chronic lymphocytic leukemia. The CDR3 runs from the conserved cysteine through the conserved F or W. Each record gives: J gene, D gene, V gene, clone size, CDR3 protein, CDR3 DNA. D genes are given only for firm matches. Some rows have no size entry. The others give once, few or many, or a class for an expanded clone.

TRBJ1-1 NA TRBV6-6 NA CASSYGGAEAFF TGTGCCAGCAGTTACGGGGGGGCTGAAGCTTTCTTT
TRBJ1-1 NA TRBV7-2 NA CASSFPRNTEAFF TGTGCCAGCAGCTTCCCCAGGAACACTGAAGCTTTCTTT
TRBJ2-3 NA TRBV18 once CASSSRRDDTQYF TGTGCCAGCTCGAGCCGGAGGGATGATACGCAGTATTTT
TRBJ2-3 NA TRBV7-9 NA CASSGEGSPELSTDTQYF TGTGCCAGCAGCGGAGAGGGTAGTCCGGAACTTAGCACAGATACGCAGTATTTT
TRBJ2-1 TRBD2 TRBV5-4 NA CASSSPPGLVNEQFF TGTGCCAGCAGCTCCCCACCGGGACTAGTCAATGAGCAGTTCTTC
TRBJ2-7 NA TRBV5-1 NA CASSLAASNSYEQYF TGCGCCAGCAGCTTGGCCGCATCGAACTCCTACGAGCAGTACTTC
TRBJ1-2 TRBD1 TRBV27 NA CASSLTGVGYTF TGTGCCAGCAGTCTCACAGGGGTTGGCTACACCTTC
TRBJ2-2 NA TRBV7-8 once CASSSSWGTGELFF TGTGCCAGCAGCTCTAGTTGGGGCACCGGGGAGCTGTTTTTT
TRBJ2-1 TRBD1 TRBV5-1 NA CASSLGQGWDEQFF TGCGCCAGCAGCCTAGGACAGGGCTGGGATGAGCAGTTCTTC
TRBJ1-2 NA TRBV5-1 many CASSLAGYGYTF TGCGCCAGCAGCTTGGCCGGCTATGGCTACACCTTC
TRBJ2-7 NA TRBV7-9 NA CASSLVDHGDGEQYF TGTGCCAGCAGCTTAGTCGACCACGGGGATGGCGAGCAGTACTTC
TRBJ2-5 NA TRBV5-1 NA CASSSGGGLRQETQYF TGCGCCAGCAGCTCTGGCGGGGGCCTGAGGCAAGAGACCCAGTACTTC
TRBJ2-3 TRBD2 TRBV27 NA CASSLSPPGLAGGWEDTQYF TGTGCCAGCAGTTTATCGCCGCCGGGACTAGCGGGAGGCTGGGAAGATACGCAGTATTTT
TRBJ2-3 NA TRBV11-2 NA CASSASLLSSDTQYF TGTGCCAGCAGCGCCAGCCTCCTCTCCTCAGATACGCAGTATTTT
TRBJ2-7 TRBD2 TRBV9 once CASSEGPQWEGTGEQYF TGTGCCAGCAGCGAGGGGCCCCAGTGGGAGGGGACGGGCGAGCAGTACTTC
TRBJ2-2 NA TRBV11-3 NA CASSPSDLNTGELFF TGTGCCAGCAGCCCCAGTGATTTGAACACCGGGGAGCTGTTTTTT
TRBJ2-3 NA TRBV27 NA CASSLRQDADTQYF TGTGCCAGCAGTTTACGGCAGGATGCAGATACGCAGTATTTT
TRBJ2-5 TRBD2 TRBV4-1 NA CASSRLLAGEGETQYF TGCGCCAGCAGCCGTCTCCTAGCGGGAGAGGGAGAGACCCAGTACTTC
TRBJ2-7 TRBD1 TRBV19 once CASSPQTWDRPSYEQYF TGTGCCAGTAGTCCTCAGACCTGGGACAGGCCCTCCTACGAGCAGTACTTC
TRBJ1-4 NA TRBV5-1 NA CASSLVRPDNEKLFF TGCGCCAGCAGCTTGGTCAGGCCAGATAATGAAAAACTGTTTTTT
TRBJ2-1 TRBD1 TRBV28 few CASLPGGTGFDEQFF TGTGCCAGCCTCCCCGGGGGGACAGGGTTCGATGAGCAGTTCTTC
TRBJ1-5 TRBD1 TRBV15 NA CATSRDRGPAQPQHF TGTGCCACCAGCAGAGATAGGGGGCCTGCTCAGCCCCAGCATTTT
TRBJ2-7 NA TRBV9 NA CASSLAESVSYEQYF TGTGCCAGCAGTTTAGCGGAATCGGTCTCCTACGAGCAGTACTTC
TRBJ1-2 NA TRBV5-4 NA CASSLGGAYGYTF TGTGCCAGCAGCTTGGGGGGCGCCTATGGCTACACCTTC
TRBJ1-5 NA TRBV2 NA CASSWDVGNQPQHF TGTGCCAGCAGCTGGGACGTGGGCAATCAGCCCCAGCATTTT
TRBJ1-2 NA TRBV10-3 NA CATFWGGYGYTF TGTGCCACGTTTTGGGGGGGGTATGGCTACACCTTC
TRBJ2-7 NA TRBV30 NA CAWSQSQGLSYEQYF TGTGCCTGGAGCCAGTCCCAGGGGCTCTCCTACGAGCAGTACTTC
TRBJ2-2 NA TRBV11-2 NA CASSLMNNGELFF TGTGCCAGCAGCTTGATGAATAACGGGGAGCTGTTTTTT
TRBJ1-4 NA TRBV5-1 NA CASALVGIATNEKLFF TGCGCCTCAGCGTTGGTGGGGATTGCAACTAATGAAAAACTGTTTTTT
TRBJ1-2 TRBD1 TRBV28 few CASSFRGRPNYGYTF TGTGCCAGCAGTTTTAGGGGGCGCCCTAACTATGGCTACACCTTC
TRBJ2-6 TRBD2 TRBV5-1 NA CASSLTGTNAGANVLTF TGCGCCAGCAGCTTAACCGGGACTAATGCTGGGGCCAACGTCCTGACTTTC
TRBJ2-5 TRBD2 TRBV5-1 NA CASSPYRLAGGLLSETQYF TGCGCCAGCAGCCCCTATAGACTAGCGGGAGGGCTACTCTCGGAGACCCAGTACTTC
TRBJ2-2 NA TRBV18 NA CASAGQRNTGELFF TGTGCCAGCGCGGGTCAAAGAAACACCGGGGAGCTGTTTTTT
TRBJ1-2 TRBD1 TRBV6-5 NA CASSYSPGQGAPGYTF TGTGCCAGCAGTTACTCTCCGGGACAGGGGGCGCCTGGCTACACCTTC
TRBJ2-3 TRBD1 TRBV13 once CASSPGWTGRDTQYF TGTGCCAGCAGCCCCGGGTGGACAGGGAGAGATACGCAGTATTTT
TRBJ1-4 NA TRBV18 NA CASSPPAIEKLFF TGTGCCAGCTCCCCTCCAGCGATCGAAAAACTGTTTTTT
TRBJ2-5 NA TRBV11-2 NA CASSLRYQETQYF TGTGCCAGCAGCTTACGGTACCAAGAGACCCAGTACTTC
TRBJ2-6 NA TRBV2 NA CASSEGGFSGANVLTF TGTGCCAGCAGTGAAGGGGGGTTCTCTGGGGCCAACGTCCTGACTTTC
TRBJ2-5 TRBD1 TRBV18 once CASSPQDRNGETQYF TGTGCCAGCTCACCCCAGGACAGGAACGGAGAGACCCAGTACTTC
TRBJ2-7 NA TRBV6-1 NA CASSEAGQIYEQYF TGTGCCAGCAGTGAAGCCGGGCAAATATACGAGCAGTACTTC
TRBJ1-2 TRBD1 TRBV9 NA CASSVEVGQNYGYTF TGTGCCAGCAGCGTTGAGGTGGGACAGAACTATGGCTACACCTTC
TRBJ2-2 NA TRBV5-1 NA CASSLPRDTTGELFF TGCGCCAGCAGCTTGCCCCGGGACACTACCGGGGAGCTGTTTTTT
TRBJ1-2 NA TRBV5-1 NA CASSDDGNHGYTF TGCGCCAGCAGCGATGACGGGAACCATGGCTACACCTTC
TRBJ1-3 NA TRBV7-3 once CASSLNRKKKSSGNTIYF TGTGCCAGCAGCTTAAACAGAAAAAAAAAGAGCTCTGGAAACACCATATATTTT